This TCR beta chain comes out of a study of blood T cell repertoires in COVID-19. This CDR3 spans 15 amino acids. V shed 3 bases, J shed 6 bases, and the junction held 7 bases outside the gene matches. Germline CDR1 and CDR2: SQVTM and ANQGSEA. Sequencing was performed with immunoSEQ multiplex PCR; in TCRdb, only in-frame clones are kept and a portion is missing. The table includes 300,000 to 400,000 clones, about nine tenths detected once. Individuals drawn from 24 US areas were roughly 18 to 95 years old. The chain couples TRBV29-1 to TRBJ2-2, with TRBD1 matching 10 bases. This TCR was sampled from a man between 60 and 75 years old who had recovered from COVID-19. Material for sequencing was PBMCs or T cells enriched from blood (not recorded which). CDR3 coding DNA: TGCAGCGTTGATCTCGGACAGGGGGTCGCCGGGGAGCTGTTTTTT. It specifies CSVDLGQGVAGELFF.